A selection of T cell receptor beta chains follows, all from one sample in a study of CD8 T cells in Susac syndrome. TCRdb reanalysed the immunoSEQ multiplex PCR reads using MiXCR and keeps one entry per CDR3 protein. The sample lists 95,000 to 150,000 distinct CDR3 sequences, around 94% occurring once. The sample was CD8+ T cells from PBMCs. The receptors come from a human donor with Susac syndrome. CDR3s include the opening cysteine and the closing phenylalanine or tryptophan. D genes are given only for firm matches. Some rows mark clone size as missing; the rest say once, few, many or name a class of expanded clone.

CDR3: CASSSTDRVSVREQYF
DNA: TGTGCCAGCAGCTCCACAGACAGGGTTTCGGTGAGGGAGCAGTACTTC
size: .
D: TRBD1
V: TRBV11-2
J: TRBJ2-7

CDR3: CASSRLTEGPHGYTF
DNA: TGTGCCAGCAGCCGCCTAACAGAGGGGCCGCATGGCTACACCTTC
size: .
D: .
V: TRBV21-1
J: TRBJ1-2

CDR3: CASSERLAQTQYF
DNA: TGTGCCAGTAGCGAAAGGCTAGCGCAGACCCAGTACTTC
size: once
D: .
V: TRBV19
J: TRBJ2-5

CDR3: CAGGQVGRTEAFF
DNA: TGTGCCGGGGGCCAGGTCGGAAGGACTGAAGCTTTCTTT
size: .
D: .
V: TRBV30
J: TRBJ1-1

CDR3: CSARLLGGHQPQHF
DNA: TGCAGTGCTAGACTACTGGGGGGACATCAGCCCCAGCATTTT
size: .
D: .
V: TRBV20-1
J: TRBJ1-5

CDR3: CASSLTSSEQFF
DNA: TGTGCCAGCAGCCTGACTAGCAGTGAGCAGTTCTTC
size: .
D: TRBD2
V: TRBV5-6
J: TRBJ2-1

CDR3: CASTFLGTSTDTQYF
DNA: TGTGCCAGCACCTTCCTAGGTACCAGCACAGATACGCAGTATTTT
size: .
D: .
V: TRBV7-9
J: TRBJ2-3

CDR3: CASSQENGQGPYNEQFF
DNA: TGCGCCAGCAGCCAAGAGAACGGCCAGGGTCCCTACAATGAGCAGTTCTTC
size: .
D: .
V: TRBV4-3
J: TRBJ2-1

CDR3: CATSLGGIYEQYF
DNA: TGTGCCACCAGTCTGGGGGGGATCTACGAGCAGTACTTC
size: .
D: TRBD2
V: TRBV15
J: TRBJ2-7

CDR3: CASTHLGTAKPEAFF
DNA: TGCGCCAGCACCCACCTTGGGACAGCCAAACCTGAAGCTTTCTTT
size: .
D: TRBD1
V: TRBV4-1
J: TRBJ1-1

CDR3: CASSPGTGGSTNEKLFF
DNA: TGTGCCAGCAGCCCCGGGACAGGGGGCTCGACTAATGAAAAACTGTTTTTT
size: .
D: TRBD1
V: TRBV7-9
J: TRBJ1-4

CDR3: CASSQDPGISDSPLHF
DNA: TGCGCCAGCAGCCAAGATCCAGGGATCAGTGATTCACCCCTCCACTTT
size: .
D: .
V: TRBV4-1
J: TRBJ1-6

CDR3: CASSDRGGSATEAFF
DNA: TGCGCCAGCAGCGACAGGGGGGGGAGCGCCACTGAAGCTTTCTTT
size: .
D: TRBD1
V: TRBV5-1
J: TRBJ1-1

CDR3: CASSLRGGNYNEQFF
DNA: TGCGCCAGCAGCTTGCGGGGGGGGAACTACAATGAGCAGTTCTTC
size: .
D: TRBD2
V: TRBV5-1
J: TRBJ2-1

CDR3: CASSQVAGGPIVADTQYF
DNA: TGTGCCAGCAGCCAAGTGGCGGGGGGGCCAATTGTGGCAGATACGCAGTATTTT
size: .
D: TRBD2
V: TRBV3-1
J: TRBJ2-3

CDR3: CASSSPLKVGGSTEAFF
DNA: TGTGCCAGCAGCTCACCCCTTAAGGTCGGCGGGTCCACTGAAGCTTTCTTT
size: .
D: .
V: TRBV11-2
J: TRBJ1-1

CDR3: CSGGQGSTDTQYF
DNA: TGCAGCGGCGGACAGGGGTCGACAGATACGCAGTATTTT
size: once
D: TRBD1
V: TRBV29-1
J: TRBJ2-3

CDR3: CASSYRSTSTDTQYF
DNA: TGTGCCAGCAGTTACAGGTCTACTAGCACAGATACGCAGTATTTT
size: once
D: .
V: TRBV5-6
J: TRBJ2-3

CDR3: CASSQEQGALQETQYF
DNA: TGTGCCAGCAGCCAAGAGCAGGGGGCTCTTCAAGAGACCCAGTACTTC
size: .
D: TRBD1
V: TRBV14
J: TRBJ2-5